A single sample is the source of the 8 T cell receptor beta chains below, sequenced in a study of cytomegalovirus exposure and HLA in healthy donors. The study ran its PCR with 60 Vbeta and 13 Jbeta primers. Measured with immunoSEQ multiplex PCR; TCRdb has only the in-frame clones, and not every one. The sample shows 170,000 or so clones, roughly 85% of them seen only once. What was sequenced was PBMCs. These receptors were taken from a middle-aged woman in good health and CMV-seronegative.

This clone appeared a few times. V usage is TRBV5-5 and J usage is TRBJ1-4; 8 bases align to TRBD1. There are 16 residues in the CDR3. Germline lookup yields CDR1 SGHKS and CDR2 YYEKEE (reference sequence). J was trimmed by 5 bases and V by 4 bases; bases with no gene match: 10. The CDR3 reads CASSTGQGGMNEKLFF. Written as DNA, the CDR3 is TGTGCCAGCAGCACCGGACAGGGCGGAATGAATGAAAAACTGTTTTTT.

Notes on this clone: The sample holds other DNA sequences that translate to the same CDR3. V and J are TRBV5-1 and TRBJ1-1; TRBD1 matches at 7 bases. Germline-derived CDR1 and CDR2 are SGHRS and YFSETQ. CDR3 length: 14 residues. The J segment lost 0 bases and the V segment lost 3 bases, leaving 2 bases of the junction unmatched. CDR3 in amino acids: CASSSTGLNTEAFF. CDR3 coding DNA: TGCGCCAGCAGCTCGACAGGGTTGAACACTGAAGCTTTCTTT.

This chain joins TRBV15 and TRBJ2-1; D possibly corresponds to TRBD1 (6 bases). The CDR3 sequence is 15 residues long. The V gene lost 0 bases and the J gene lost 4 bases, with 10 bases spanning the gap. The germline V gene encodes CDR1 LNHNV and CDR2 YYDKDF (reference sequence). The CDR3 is CATSRDRTVYNEQFF. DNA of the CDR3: TGTGCCACCAGCAGAGACAGGACAGTTTACAATGAGCAGTTCTTC. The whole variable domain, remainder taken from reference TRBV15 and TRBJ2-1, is DAMVIQNPRYQVTQFGKPVTLSCSQTLNHNVMYWYQQKSSQAPKLLFHYYDKDFNNEADTPDNFQSRRPNTSFCFLDIRSPGLGDTAMYLCATSRDRTVYNEQFFGPGTRLTVL.

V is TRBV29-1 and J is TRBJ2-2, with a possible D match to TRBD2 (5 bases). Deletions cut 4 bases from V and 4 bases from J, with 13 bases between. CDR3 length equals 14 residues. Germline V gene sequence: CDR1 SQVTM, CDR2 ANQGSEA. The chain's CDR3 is CSVGLGVATGELFF. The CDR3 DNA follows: TGCAGCGTTGGGCTCGGGGTCGCCACCGGGGAGCTGTTTTTT.

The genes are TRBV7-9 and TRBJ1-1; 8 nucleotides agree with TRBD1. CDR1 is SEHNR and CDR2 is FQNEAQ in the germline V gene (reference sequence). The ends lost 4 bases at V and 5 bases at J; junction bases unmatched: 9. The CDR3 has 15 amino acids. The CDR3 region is CASSSTDRGRTEAFF. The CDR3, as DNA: TGTGCCAGCAGCTCCACCGACAGGGGTAGAACTGAAGCTTTCTTT.

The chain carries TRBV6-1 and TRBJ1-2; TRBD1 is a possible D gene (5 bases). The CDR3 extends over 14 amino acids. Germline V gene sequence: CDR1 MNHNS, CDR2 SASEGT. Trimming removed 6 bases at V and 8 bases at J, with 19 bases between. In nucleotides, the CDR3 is TGTGCCAGCAGGGGGCAGGCTGAAGTTGGCGGCTACACCTTC. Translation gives CASRGQAEVGGYTF.

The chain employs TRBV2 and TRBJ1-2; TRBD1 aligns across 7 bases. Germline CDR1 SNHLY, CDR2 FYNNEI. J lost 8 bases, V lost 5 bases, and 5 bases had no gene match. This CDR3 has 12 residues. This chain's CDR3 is CASSSQGVGYTF. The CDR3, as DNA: TGTGCCAGCAGTTCTCAGGGGGTCGGCTACACCTTC.

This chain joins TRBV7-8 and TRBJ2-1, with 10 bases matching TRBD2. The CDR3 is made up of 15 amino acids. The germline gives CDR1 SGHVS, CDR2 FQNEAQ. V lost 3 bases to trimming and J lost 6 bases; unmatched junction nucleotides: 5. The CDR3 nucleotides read TGTGCCAGCAGCTTTCTTCCTAGCGGGGGCAATGAGCAGTTCTTC. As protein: CASSFLPSGGNEQFF.